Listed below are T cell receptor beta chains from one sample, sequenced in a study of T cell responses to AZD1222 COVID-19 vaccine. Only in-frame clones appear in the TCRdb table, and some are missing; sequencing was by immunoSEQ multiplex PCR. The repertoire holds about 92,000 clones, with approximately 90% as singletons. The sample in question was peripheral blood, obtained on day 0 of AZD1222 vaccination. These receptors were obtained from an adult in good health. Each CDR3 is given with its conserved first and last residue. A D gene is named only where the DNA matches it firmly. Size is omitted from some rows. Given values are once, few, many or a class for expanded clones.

cdr3_aa: CASSPPPRDRGRYEQFF
cdr3_nt: TGTGCCAGCAGCCCACCCCCTAGGGACAGGGGGCGATATGAGCAGTTCTTC
d_call: TRBD1
clone_size: .
j_call: TRBJ2-1
v_call: TRBV3-1/TRBV3-2

cdr3_aa: CASNRAGGTGELFF
cdr3_nt: TGTGCCAGCAACAGGGCAGGGGGCACCGGGGAGCTGTTTTTT
d_call: TRBD1
clone_size: .
j_call: TRBJ2-2
v_call: TRBV9

cdr3_aa: CASSPPMGQGVDNEQFF
cdr3_nt: TGTGCCAGCTCACCACCAATGGGACAGGGTGTCGACAATGAGCAGTTCTTC
d_call: TRBD1
clone_size: .
j_call: TRBJ2-1
v_call: TRBV18

cdr3_aa: CASSQGAGFVYGYEQYF
cdr3_nt: TGTGCCAGCAGCCAAGGAGCGGGTTTCGTTTATGGCTACGAGCAGTACTTC
d_call: .
clone_size: .
j_call: TRBJ2-7
v_call: TRBV3-1/TRBV3-2

cdr3_aa: CASSQELAGGSDYGYTF
cdr3_nt: TGCGCCAGCAGCCAAGAATTGGCGGGGGGGTCGGACTATGGCTACACCTTC
d_call: .
clone_size: once
j_call: TRBJ1-2
v_call: TRBV4-3

cdr3_aa: CASSPTASYGYTF
cdr3_nt: TGTGCCAGTAGCCCAACAGCATCCTATGGCTACACCTTC
d_call: .
clone_size: once
j_call: TRBJ1-2
v_call: TRBV19

cdr3_aa: CASSQGRARRNYGYTF
cdr3_nt: TGTGCCAGCAGCCAAGGGAGAGCCAGGAGGAACTATGGCTACACCTTC
d_call: .
clone_size: .
j_call: TRBJ1-2
v_call: TRBV14

cdr3_aa: CASRKTSGLLGYEQYF
cdr3_nt: TGTGCCAGCAGAAAGACTAGCGGGCTTTTGGGGTACGAGCAGTACTTC
d_call: TRBD2
clone_size: .
j_call: TRBJ2-7
v_call: TRBV7-2

cdr3_aa: CASSSSYEQYF
cdr3_nt: TGTGCCAGCAGTTCCTCCTACGAGCAGTACTTC
d_call: .
clone_size: .
j_call: TRBJ2-7
v_call: TRBV12-3/TRBV12-4

cdr3_aa: CASSPERRQGGYGELFF
cdr3_nt: TGTGCCAGCTCACCAGAGCGGAGACAGGGCGGATACGGGGAGCTGTTTTTT
d_call: TRBD1
clone_size: .
j_call: TRBJ2-2
v_call: TRBV18

cdr3_aa: CASSYQGGADGYTF
cdr3_nt: TGTGCCAGCAGTTACCAGGGGGGGGCCGATGGCTACACCTTC
d_call: TRBD1
clone_size: .
j_call: TRBJ1-2
v_call: TRBV6-5

cdr3_aa: CASSSRQGTYSPLHF
cdr3_nt: TGTGCCAGCAGTTCGCGACAGGGCACCTATTCACCCCTCCACTTT
d_call: TRBD1
clone_size: .
j_call: TRBJ1-6
v_call: TRBV6-2/TRBV6-3